The TCR beta chain under discussion was sequenced for a study of PD-1 blockade in classical Hodgkin lymphoma. Some clones are missing from TCRdb's copy, which holds only in-frame ones; the method was immunoSEQ multiplex PCR. The table lists around 150,000 clones, 78% of them singletons. Brentuximab vedotin exposure varied among the patients, all of whom had relapsed after autologous stem cell transplantation. Overall study findings and caveats: According to reports, newly diagnosed patients had lower baseline TCR diversity than healthy donors, and relapsed/refractory patients had lower baseline TCR diversity still. Exclusion was applied to patients who started nivolumab under 1 year after ASCT.

Germline V gives CDR1 MNHEY, CDR2 SVGAGI. The V gene lost 5 bases and the J gene lost 7 bases, with 15 bases spanning the gap. CDR3 size: 14 residues. Points on this clone: The antigen remains unidentified.

The TCR sequence derives from a human donor with classical Hodgkin lymphoma. Sequenced here: peripheral blood mononuclear cells (PBMCs), sampled before the second cycle of nivolumab. The rearrangement joins TRBV6-5 to TRBJ1-5; D is perhaps TRBD1 (5 bases). This CDR3 is CASSPRGSPQPQHF. The CDR3 nucleotides are TGTGCCAGCAGTCCCCGGGGGTCCCCCCAGCCCCAGCATTTT.